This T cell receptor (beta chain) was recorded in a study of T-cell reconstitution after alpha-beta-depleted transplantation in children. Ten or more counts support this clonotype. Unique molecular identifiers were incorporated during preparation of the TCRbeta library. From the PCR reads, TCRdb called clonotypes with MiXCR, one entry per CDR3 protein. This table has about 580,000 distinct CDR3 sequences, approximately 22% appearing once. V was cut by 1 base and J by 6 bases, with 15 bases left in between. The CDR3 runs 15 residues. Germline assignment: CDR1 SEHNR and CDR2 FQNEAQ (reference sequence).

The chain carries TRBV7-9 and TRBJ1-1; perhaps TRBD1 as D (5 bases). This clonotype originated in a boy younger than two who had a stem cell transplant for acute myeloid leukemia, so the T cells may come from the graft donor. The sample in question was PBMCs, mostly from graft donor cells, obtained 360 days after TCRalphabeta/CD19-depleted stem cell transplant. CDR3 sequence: CASSLGGGLGPEAFF. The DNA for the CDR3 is TGTGCCAGCAGCTTAGGGGGGGGATTGGGGCCTGAAGCTTTCTTT.